This TCR beta chain was recovered during a study of T cell responses to AZD1222 COVID-19 vaccine. Regarding this clone: Antigen: not known.

Some clones are missing from TCRdb's copy, which holds only in-frame ones; the method was immunoSEQ multiplex PCR. There are approximately 140,000 clones in the sample; 90% to 95% occur only once, and 0.95% to 1.5% lies in the top ten. General study findings and limits: Baseline testing showed seropositivity in only five to seven AZD1222 recipients. Sampled repertoires all dated from after the peak T cell response.

Looked up from germline, CDR1 is MDHEN and CDR2 is SYDVKM. The CDR3 loop spans 13 amino acids. With V trimmed by 4 bases and J by 10 bases, 9 bases remained unmatched. The sample consisted of peripheral blood, taken on day 0 of AZD1222 vaccination. This sequence joins TRBV28 and TRBJ1-1, with 7 bases identical to TRBD1. The clonotype was recovered from an adult in good health. The CDR3 loop reads CASSSPRQGRAFF. CDR3 bases: TGTGCCAGCAGTTCACCCCGACAGGGTCGAGCTTTCTTT.